This T cell receptor beta chain was obtained from a study of blood T cell repertoires in COVID-19. Study context: PBMCs, B-cell-depleted T cells, or T cells were the source of the cDNA or gDNA that made up the material.

In the authors' workflow: Reference gene primer amplification in the assay estimated nucleated cell counts. The assay was immunoSEQ multiplex PCR, and TCRdb's table has in-frame clones only and misses some. That table furnishes V, J and clone size, whereas the DNA furnished D and trimming. Of 170,000 or so clones listed, 75% to 85% are singletons. The CDR3 is made up of 17 amino acids. V lost 3 bases and J 4 bases, leaving 18 bases between the germline ends. Germline CDR1 and CDR2: KGHDR and SFDVKD. The source of this sequence is a human donor in a cohort sampled during active COVID-19. The rearrangement uses TRBV24-1 and TRBJ2-1; maybe TRBD1 (6 bases). The sample was peripheral blood. The CDR3 DNA reads as TGTGCCACCAGTGATACCACCGGGACATCACCTTACAATGAGCAGTTCTTC. The encoded protein is CATSDTTGTSPYNEQFF.